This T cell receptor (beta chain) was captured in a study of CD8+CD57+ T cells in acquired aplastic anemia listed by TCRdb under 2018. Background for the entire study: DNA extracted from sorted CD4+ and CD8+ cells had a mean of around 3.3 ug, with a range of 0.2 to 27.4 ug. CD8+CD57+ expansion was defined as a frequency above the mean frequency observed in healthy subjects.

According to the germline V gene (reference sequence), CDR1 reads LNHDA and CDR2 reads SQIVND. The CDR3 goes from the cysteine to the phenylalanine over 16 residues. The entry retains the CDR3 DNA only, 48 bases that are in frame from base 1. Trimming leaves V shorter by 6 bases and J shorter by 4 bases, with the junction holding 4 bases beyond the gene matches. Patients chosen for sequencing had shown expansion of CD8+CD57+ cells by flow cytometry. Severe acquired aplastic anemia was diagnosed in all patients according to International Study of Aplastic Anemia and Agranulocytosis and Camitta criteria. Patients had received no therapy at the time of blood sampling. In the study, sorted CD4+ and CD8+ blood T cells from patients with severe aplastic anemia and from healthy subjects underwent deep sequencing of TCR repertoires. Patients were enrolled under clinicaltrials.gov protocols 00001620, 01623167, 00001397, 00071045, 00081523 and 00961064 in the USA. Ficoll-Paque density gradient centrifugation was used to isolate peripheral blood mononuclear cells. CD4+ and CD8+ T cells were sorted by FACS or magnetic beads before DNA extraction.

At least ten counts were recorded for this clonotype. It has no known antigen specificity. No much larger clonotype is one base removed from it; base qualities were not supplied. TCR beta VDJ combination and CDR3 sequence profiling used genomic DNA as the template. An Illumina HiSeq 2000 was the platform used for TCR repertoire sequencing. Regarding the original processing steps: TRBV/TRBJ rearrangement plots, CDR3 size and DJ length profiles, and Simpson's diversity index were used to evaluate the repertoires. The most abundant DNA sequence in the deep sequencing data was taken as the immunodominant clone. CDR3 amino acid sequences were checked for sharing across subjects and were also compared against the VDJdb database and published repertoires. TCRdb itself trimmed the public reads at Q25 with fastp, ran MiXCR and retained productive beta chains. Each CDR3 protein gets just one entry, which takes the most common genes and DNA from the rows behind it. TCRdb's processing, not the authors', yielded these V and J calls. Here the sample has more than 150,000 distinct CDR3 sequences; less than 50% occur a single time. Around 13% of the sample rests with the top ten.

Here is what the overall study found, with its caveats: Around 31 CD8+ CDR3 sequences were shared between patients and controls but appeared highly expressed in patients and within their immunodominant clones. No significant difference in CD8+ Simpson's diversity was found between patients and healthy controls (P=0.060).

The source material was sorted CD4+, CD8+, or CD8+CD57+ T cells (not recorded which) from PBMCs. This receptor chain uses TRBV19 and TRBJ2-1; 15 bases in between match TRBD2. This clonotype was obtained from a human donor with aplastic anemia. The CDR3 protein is CASRGLAGGFYNEQFF. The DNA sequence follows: TGTGCCAGTAGGGGACTAGCGGGGGGTTTTTACAATGAGCAGTTCTTC.